Detailed here is one T cell receptor (beta chain). Its antigen remains undetermined. One base away there is no much larger clone; base qualities are not given. Donors were healthy HIV-negative adults with no recently reported acute infections or vaccinations. Every donor was a Caucasian adult residing in Nashville, Tennessee, USA. CD4+ T cells were enriched by magnetic negative selection, after which naive cells were positively selected on CD45RA and the negative fraction was taken as the memory subset. After blood collection by leukapheresis, PBMCs were isolated using Ficoll-Histopaque density gradient centrifugation and then cryopreserved in the vapor phase of liquid nitrogen. Purity and quantity of every magnetically sorted T cell population were checked by analytical flow cytometry. From each sorted fraction, genomic DNA was isolated and quantified by UV absorbance on a Nanodrop 2000c. This sample was taken from a study of shared clonotypes between healthy human individuals (dated by TCRdb to about 2020). Study-level background: The cohort included three men and a couple of women between 18 and 49 years of age. Per donor, three plates each were used for CD4 naive and CD4 memory, two for CD8 naive, and one for CD8 memory. Blood TCR repertoires of about five healthy adults were deeply sequenced to estimate repertoire size and the extent of clonotype sharing between individuals. To increase sequencing depth and limit assay-specific biases, TCR repertoire library preparation and sequencing were carried out by different laboratories using diverse techniques. Each donor's leukapheresis produced roughly between roughly 0.9 and 9 billion PBMCs. General findings and caveats noted by the study authors: The genetic and exposure-history diversity represented was limited by the small number of donors. Pairwise subsampling indicated that sequencing depth was expected to affect the degree of clonotype sharing among donors. Clonotypes shared by all four sorted-subset donors showed higher generation probabilities than non-shared clonotypes. Even with the large sequencing depth, rarefaction of the sorted-subset datasets indicated that sequencing was incomplete. When a few donors were compared, the shared fraction of clonotypes was about 5% for naive CD4, 3% to 4% for naive CD8, more than 2% for memory CD4, and 0.4% for memory CD8. Estimated clonotype richness was generally larger for naive than for memory subsets. Only blood was sampled, and tissue TCR repertoires likely differ from those in blood.

TCR CDR3 regions were amplified from genomic DNA by multiplex PCR using the deep immunoSEQ assay. Extracted genomic DNA from each cell subset was distributed evenly across all wells of several immunoSEQ 96-well plates, and each plate was treated as a replicate. For sorted subsets, roughly 190 ng of genomic DNA, equivalent to 25,000 to 30,000 T cell genomes, went into each replicate PCR. Purified libraries were measured with a Qubit 3.0 fluorometer, size-checked on a Bioanalyzer 2100, and measured again with the KAPA Library Quantification kit. A separate single-read 150-cycle Illumina NextSeq 550 flow cell was used to sequence each immunoSEQ 96-well plate. In the authors' own workflow: The immunoSEQ output contained only junctional sequences without quality scores, so filtering could not match that applied to full-length reads. To assign V/J genes and CDR3, sequences were annotated against IMGT germline references using PyIR, a Python wrapper for IgBLAST v1.9. Reads were removed for weak V/J assignments (E-value above 1e-6), missing CDR3, stop codons, out-of-frame junctions, or ambiguous translated residues. V3J clonotypes were defined by identical inferred V gene, J gene, and CDR3 amino acid sequence. Percentage overlap between repertoires was computed as shared unique clonotypes divided by the size of the smaller repertoire. Three approaches were used to assess repertoire richness: RTK rarefaction, the Chao1 estimator, and Recon v2.1 estimates of unobserved clonotypes. For all TCRbeta clonotypes obtained by the gDNA method from a handful of donors, generation probabilities were computed with OLGA. TCRdb carries this immuneACCESS record with in-frame sequences only. Its versions omit some clonotypes, under half of them owing to an unresolved V gene in the studies checked, with the rest unexplained. That table is the source of V, J and clone size, and D and trimming were worked out from the DNA. The sample includes millions of clones, with around nine tenths observed a single time. About 0.13% of the sample comes from the top ten.

The receptor was isolated from a man aged 18 to 29 in good health. Material: naive CD4+ T cells sorted from blood. The cell subset or site label here, explained by the study, means: CD45RA+ positively selected.

The nucleotide sequence is TGTGCCAGCAGCTTAAGGAAAGAGCGGGGGGAAGGGGAGACCCAGTACTTC. This gives the protein CASSLRKERGEGETQYF. In this chain, TRBV21-1 is recombined with TRBJ2-5; TRBD2, the table's D call, lacks a check against the DNA. TRBV21-1 constitutes a pseudogene. Inclusive of the bounding cysteine and phenylalanine, the CDR3 is 17 residues long. The DNA shown is the 51-base CDR3, in frame from base 1.